Presented here are 30 T cell receptor beta chains from one specimen sequenced in a study of human T cells and chemical hapten exposure. Each CDR3 protein is one row after TCRdb ran MiXCR on the RACE reads. The data hold about 82,000 distinct CDR3 sequences, with approximately 12% observed a single time. Time point of the sample: patch test 3, about 24 weeks after DPC sensitization. Sample treatment: therapeutic diphenylcyclopropenone sensitization with weekly scalp DPC. This specimen consisted of whole blood, obtained in connection with sensitization to the hapten diphenylcyclopropenone (DPC). The receptors stem from a woman in her fifties or sixties with alopecia areata. Some clones in this sample may be carry-over from other donors' samples.

Only a few counts were recorded for this clonotype. The chain is built from TRBV29-1 and TRBJ2-1; D is uncertain. CDR1 and CDR2 (germline): SQVTM, ANQGSEA. Trimming pared 4 bases from V and 6 bases from J, leaving 16 bases between. The CDR3 has 14 amino acids. CDR3 in DNA: TGCAGCGTTGCCGGCGACCTCTTAGGCAATGAGCAGTTCTTC. Amino acid sequence: CSVAGDLLGNEQFF.

This clonotype was detected ten times or more. V gene TRBV15 combines with J gene TRBJ2-1; 8 nucleotides line up with TRBD2. This CDR3 has 16 residues. V was pared by 0 bases and J by 6 bases, with 7 bases of the junction left unmatched. Germline-derived CDR1 and CDR2 are LNHNV and YYDKDF (reference sequence). The CDR3 sequence: CATSREGSGRPNEQFF. CDR3 nucleotides: TGTGCCACCAGCAGAGAAGGGAGCGGGAGACCCAATGAGCAGTTCTTC.

This clonotype was observed at least ten times. V is TRBV28 and J is TRBJ2-5; D is uncertain. V shed 4 bases and J shed 4 bases, with 4 bases lying between them. This CDR3 is 11 amino acids long. CDR1 is MDHEN, CDR2 SYDVKM, per germline. The DNA of the CDR3 is TGTGCCAGCAGTTCTAGAGAGACCCAGTACTTC. It specifies CASSSRETQYF.

The chain has TRBV11-3 and TRBJ2-3, with unresolved D. V lost 0 bases to trimming and J lost 2 bases, with 12 bases between them. The CDR3 is 16 amino acids. In germline, CDR1 is SGHNT, CDR2 YENEEA. The CDR3 DNA reads TGTGCCAGCAGCTTAGATAACGACTTCCACACAGATACGCAGTATTTT. Protein: CASSLDNDFHTDTQYF.

The V and J genes are TRBV29-1 and TRBJ2-5; D remains ambiguous. The V and J ends lost 6 bases and 4 bases respectively, with 12 bases between them. Germline assignment: CDR1 SQVTM and CDR2 ANQGSEA. The CDR3 consists of 12 residues. CDR3 in DNA: TGCAGCGTGCCCCAAAGGCGAGAGACCCAGTACTTC. This encodes CSVPQRRETQYF.

The V call is TRBV7-9, the J call TRBJ2-7; 11 positions agree with TRBD2. The CDR3 is 14 amino acids. Trimming cost V 3 bases and J 7 bases; bases outside gene matches: 5. Germline CDR1 reads SEHNR; CDR2 reads FQNEAQ (reference sequence). The CDR3 DNA sequence: TGTGCCAGCAGCTTTACTAGCGGGAGTCGAGAGCAGTACTTC. It yields the protein CASSFTSGSREQYF.

This clonotype has just a few counts. The gene calls are TRBV6-6 and TRBJ1-1, with TRBD1 matching over 9 bases. There are 14 residues in the CDR3. The germline V gene encodes CDR1 MNHNY and CDR2 SVGAGI (reference sequence). The trim removed 5 bases at V and 1 base at J, leaving 2 bases unmatched. CDR3 DNA sequence: TGTGCCAGCAGTACAGGGGGCAAGAACACTGAAGCTTTCTTT. It encodes CASSTGGKNTEAFF.

This clonotype was counted ten times or more. The V call is TRBV3-1, the J call TRBJ1-1, with 7 nucleotides matching TRBD1. The CDR3 sequence is 13 residues long. The V gene end was trimmed by 4 bases and the J gene end by 4 bases; junction bases not matched to a gene: 3. Per germline, CDR1 LGHDT and CDR2 YNNKEL (reference sequence). CDR3 nucleotides: TGTGCCAGCAGCCCGACAGGGCTCACTGAAGCTTTCTTT. It codes for CASSPTGLTEAFF.

This clonotype has at least ten counts. J is TRBJ1-3 and V is TRBV14; TRBD1 matches at 8 bases. The CDR3 spans 16 residues. The germline V gene has CDR1 SGHDN and CDR2 FVKESK. The trim removed 4 bases at V and 0 bases at J, leaving 5 bases unmatched. The CDR3 DNA reads TGTGCCAGCAGCCGGACAGGGCCCAGCTCTGGAAACACCATATATTTT. Its protein product is CASSRTGPSSGNTIYF.

The table lists this clonotype with many counts. This chain links TRBV7-9 with TRBJ2-3, with 14 bases matching TRBD2. CDR1 is SEHNR and CDR2 is FQNEAQ in the germline V gene (reference sequence). The V and J ends lost 5 bases and 5 bases, in that order; junction bases with no gene match: 6. The CDR3 is 16 amino acids. CDR3 residues: CASSPGLAGGLDTQYF. In DNA form, the CDR3 reads TGTGCCAGCAGCCCTGGACTAGCGGGAGGTTTAGATACGCAGTATTTT.

The rearrangement joins TRBV13 to TRBJ1-4, with D hard to call. Germline V CDR1 and CDR2: PRHDT, FYEKMQ (reference sequence). V lost 3 bases and J lost 8, with 13 bases in between. The CDR3 sequence is 14 residues long. The CDR3 sequence: CASSLGGLTEKLFF. DNA for the CDR3: TGTGCCAGCAGCTTGGGAGGCCTGACCGAAAAACTGTTTTTT.

There are many counts of this clonotype. V and J are TRBV7-8 and TRBJ1-1, with a tentative D call TRBD1 (5 bases). V dropped 5 bases and J dropped 0 bases, with 10 bases sitting between them. CDR3 size: 14 residues. Germline-derived CDR1 and CDR2 are SGHVS and FQNEAQ. CDR3 in DNA: TGTGCCAGCAGCGCCAGGGAGATGAACACTGAAGCTTTCTTT. Translated: CASSAREMNTEAFF.

The chain couples TRBV29-1 to TRBJ1-1, with D uncertain. The CDR3 totals 12 residues. V dropped 7 bases and J dropped 2 bases, with 11 bases sitting between them. From germline, CDR1 is SQVTM and CDR2 ANQGSEA. CDR3 in amino acids: CSDWTGNTEAFF. In nucleotides, the CDR3 is TGCAGCGATTGGACGGGAAACACTGAAGCTTTCTTT. Filled out from reference TRBV29-1 and TRBJ1-1, the complete variable domain reads SAVISQKPSRDICQRGTSLTIQCQVDSQVTMMFWYRQQPGQSLTLIATANQGSEATYESGFVIDKFPISRPNLTFSTLTVSNMSPEDSSIYLCSDWTGNTEAFFGQGTRLTVV.

This clonotype was observed at least ten times. The chain is built from TRBV7-2 and TRBJ1-2; TRBD1 agrees at 8 bases. The germline gives CDR1 SGHTA, CDR2 FQGNSA. Trimming cost V 1 base and J 2 bases; bases outside gene matches: 3. The CDR3 is 15 amino acids. The CDR3 nucleotides are TGTGCCAGCAGCTTAGGACAGGGGACAAACTATGGCTACACCTTC. Translating gives CASSLGQGTNYGYTF.

The chain carries TRBV30 and TRBJ2-1, with unresolved D. From germline, CDR1 is GTSNPN and CDR2 SVGIG (reference sequence). This CDR3 is 13 amino acids long. V dropped 5 bases and J dropped 0 bases, with 8 bases sitting between them. The CDR3 spells CAWDLNSYNEQFF. The CDR3 nucleotides are TGTGCCTGGGATCTAAACTCCTACAATGAGCAGTTCTTC. The variable domain in full, with the rest retrieved from reference TRBV30 and TRBJ2-1, is SQTIHQWPATLVQPVGSPLSLECTVEGTSNPNLYWYRQAAGRGLQLLFYSVGIGQISSEVPQNLSASRPQDRQFILSSKKLLLSDSGFYLCAWDLNSYNEQFFGPGTRLTVL.

The CDR3 region has the DNA TGTGCCAGCAGCTCCCTAGGTGATACGCAGTATTTT. Translation: CASSSLGDTQYF. The V call is TRBV7-3, the J call TRBJ2-3; D unclear. V was clipped by 4 bases and J by 6 bases, with 8 bases between them. Germline CDR1 is SGHTA and CDR2 is FQGTGA. The CDR3 runs to 12 residues.

This clonotype was detected a few times. The chain's CDR3 is CASGTVNSPLHF. CDR3 DNA sequence: TGTGCCAGCGGGACCGTGAATTCACCCCTCCACTTT. J is TRBJ1-6 and V is TRBV11-2, with a tentative D call TRBD1 (5 bases). Germline CDR1 reads SGHAT; CDR2 reads FQNNGV. V lost 8 bases and J 7 bases, leaving 9 bases between the germline ends. The CDR3 is 12 amino acids. The full variable domain, in which reference TRBV11-2 and TRBJ1-6 provide the parts outside the CDR3, is EAGVAQSPRYKIIEKRQSVAFWCNPISGHATLYWYQQILGQGPKLLIQFQNNGVVDDSQLPKDRFSAERLKGVDSTLKIQPAKLEDSAVYLCASGTVNSPLHFGNGTRLTVT.

There are a few counts of this clonotype. The chain combines TRBV6-5 with TRBJ2-1, with 12 bases matching TRBD2. The CDR3 spans 17 residues. V trimming: 2 bases; J trimming: 7 bases; junction bases outside the gene matches: 9. Germline V gene lookup returns CDR1 MNHEY and CDR2 SVGAGI. DNA of the CDR3: TGTGCCAGCAGTTACCTCCCGGCTAGCGGGAGGGGGAATGAGCAGTTCTTC. Translating it yields CASSYLPASGRGNEQFF.

This clonotype has ten or more counts. J is TRBJ2-1 and V is TRBV2; D not certain. This CDR3 is built from 13 residues. The germline V and J ends were trimmed by 4 bases and 1 base, with 5 bases remaining between them. Germline lookup yields CDR1 SNHLY and CDR2 FYNNEI. The CDR3 spells CASSAESYNEQFF. CDR3 DNA: TGTGCCAGCAGTGCGGAGTCCTACAATGAGCAGTTCTTC.

This clonotype was found once. This chain joins TRBV9 and TRBJ2-4; the D gene is possibly TRBD2 (6 bases). V lost 0 bases, J lost 8 bases, and 9 bases lay in between. The CDR3 runs to 13 residues. Germline V CDR1 and CDR2: SGDLS, YYNGEE. DNA for the CDR3: TGTGCCAGCAGCGTAGGTCCTAGCGACATTCAGTACTTC. It is translated as CASSVGPSDIQYF.

The CDR3 DNA reads TGTGCCAGCAGCGCATCCGTAGAGACCCAGTACTTC. This codes for CASSASVETQYF. V usage is TRBV28 and J usage is TRBJ2-5, with D unclear. The CDR3 has 12 residues. V lost 6 bases, J lost 4 bases, and 9 bases lay in between. CDR1 is MDHEN, CDR2 SYDVKM, per germline.

This clonotype has a handful of counts. V gene TRBV27 combines with J gene TRBJ1-6; tentative D call: TRBD1 (6 bases). This CDR3 region has 15 residues. V was pared by 6 bases and J by 0 bases, with 9 bases between. Germline assignment: CDR1 MNHEY and CDR2 SMNVEV (reference sequence). In DNA form, the CDR3 reads TGTGCCAGCAGGGGGGGGCGCTCCTATAATTCACCCCTCCACTTT. This translates into CASRGGRSYNSPLHF.

This sequence joins TRBV30 and TRBJ2-7, with D possibly being TRBD1 (6 bases). Germline V gives CDR1 GTSNPN, CDR2 SVGIG (reference sequence). The CDR3 extends over 12 amino acids. V shed 3 bases and J shed 3 bases, with 9 bases lying between them. The DNA for the CDR3 is TGTGCCTGGAGGCAGGGGTTCTACGAGCAGTACTTC. Its protein product is CAWRQGFYEQYF.

Only a few counts were recorded for this clonotype. This rearrangement joins TRBV27 to TRBJ1-4; D is unclear. The germline V gene encodes CDR1 MNHEY and CDR2 SMNVEV (reference sequence). The CDR3 extends over 14 amino acids. V was shortened by 0 bases and J by 10 bases, with 12 bases between the two germline ends. The CDR3 region is CASSLSSGIGKLFF. The CDR3 DNA is TGTGCCAGCAGTTTATCGTCCGGGATCGGAAAACTGTTTTTT. The whole variable domain, remainder taken from reference TRBV27 and TRBJ1-4, is EAQVTQNPRYLITVTGKKLTVTCSQNMNHEYMSWYRQDPGLGLRQIYYSMNVEVTDKGDVPEGYKVSRKEKRNFPLILESPSPNQTSLYFCASSLSSGIGKLFFGSGTQLSVL.

This clonotype was counted only a few times. The chain is built from TRBV20-1 and TRBJ2-3, with 7 bases fitting TRBD2. The CDR3 is made up of 16 amino acids. V was pared by 3 bases and J by 0 bases, with 9 bases of the junction left unmatched. Germline CDR1 reads DFQATT; CDR2 reads SNEGSKA (reference sequence). CDR3 sequence reads: CSASGGRETSTDTQYF. The CDR3 DNA reads as TGCAGTGCTAGTGGCGGGAGAGAGACTAGCACAGATACGCAGTATTTT.

This clonotype was recorded many times. The chain recombines TRBV20-1 with TRBJ2-2; tentative D call: TRBD2 (5 bases). The length of the CDR3 is 14 residues. Germline lookup yields CDR1 DFQATT and CDR2 SNEGSKA (reference sequence). The germline V and J ends were trimmed by 6 bases and 0 bases, with 11 bases remaining between them. The CDR3 DNA follows: TGCAGTGCAACCAAGGAGGCGAACACCGGGGAGCTGTTTTTT. This encodes CSATKEANTGELFF.

With regard to this clonotype: This may come from a read error, since a much larger clone is one base off. The chain is built from TRBV13 and TRBJ2-1, with D perhaps TRBD2 (5 bases). The CDR3 has 18 residues. Germline loops: CDR1 PRHDT, CDR2 FYEKMQ (reference sequence). V dropped 2 bases and J dropped 3 bases, with 20 bases sitting between them. The CDR3 spells CASSLSWQEVIFYNEQFF. CDR3 in DNA: TGTGCCAGCAGCTTATCGTGGCAGGAGGTAATTTTCTACAATGAGCAGTTCTTC. Full variable domain (rest looked up from reference TRBV13 and TRBJ2-1): AAGVIQSPRHLIKEKRETATLKCYPIPRHDTVYWYQQGPGQDPQFLISFYEKMQSDKGSIPDRFSAQQFSDYHSELNMSSLELGDSALYFCASSLSWQEVIFYNEQFFGPGTRLTVL.

This clonotype was observed a few times. V usage is TRBV7-8 and J usage is TRBJ2-7; D unclear. CDR3 length equals 14 residues. Germline values: CDR1 SGHVS, CDR2 FQNEAQ. Trimming pared 8 bases from V and 2 bases from J, leaving 16 bases between. This CDR3 is CASSRGRIAYEQYF. In nucleotides, the CDR3 is TGTGCCAGCTCTCGAGGCAGAATTGCCTACGAGCAGTACTTC.

This clonotype has only one observation. A clone one base away is much larger, so this may be a read error. This chain links TRBV4-1 with TRBJ2-1, with TRBD2 matching over 10 bases. The CDR3 runs to 18 residues. Germline CDR1 is MGHRA and CDR2 is YSYEKL. CDR3: CASSQSRAGLAAYNVQFF. CDR3 coding DNA: TGCGCCAGCAGCCAATCTAGGGCCGGACTAGCGGCCTACAATGTGCAGTTCTTC.

This clonotype was observed a few times. V is TRBV18 and J is TRBJ1-1, with D possibly being TRBD1 (6 bases). Germline values: CDR1 KGHSH, CDR2 LQKENI. The ends were cut back, 1 base at V and 0 bases at J, with 12 bases in the middle. The length of the CDR3 is 16 residues. The CDR3 sequence: CASSPQGGELNTEAFF. CDR3 in DNA: TGTGCCAGCTCACCACAGGGGGGAGAGTTGAACACTGAAGCTTTCTTT.